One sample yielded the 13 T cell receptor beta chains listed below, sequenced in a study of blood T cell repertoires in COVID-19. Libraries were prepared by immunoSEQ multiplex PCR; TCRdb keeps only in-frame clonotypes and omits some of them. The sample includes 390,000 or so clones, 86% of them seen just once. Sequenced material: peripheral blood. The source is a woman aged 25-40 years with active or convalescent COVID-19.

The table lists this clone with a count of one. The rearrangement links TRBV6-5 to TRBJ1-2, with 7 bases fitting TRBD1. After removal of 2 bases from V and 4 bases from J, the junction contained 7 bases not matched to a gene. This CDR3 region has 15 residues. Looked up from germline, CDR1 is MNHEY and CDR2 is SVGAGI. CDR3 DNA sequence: TGTGCCAGCAGTTACCATTTAGGGACAGCCTATGGCTACACCTTC. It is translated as CASSYHLGTAYGYTF.

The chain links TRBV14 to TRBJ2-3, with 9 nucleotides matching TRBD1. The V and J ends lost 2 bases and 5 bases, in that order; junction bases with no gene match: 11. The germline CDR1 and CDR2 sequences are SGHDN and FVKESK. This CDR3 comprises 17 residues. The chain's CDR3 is CASSQRLGTGIKDTQYF. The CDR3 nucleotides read TGTGCCAGCAGCCAACGTCTAGGGACAGGGATTAAAGATACGCAGTATTTT. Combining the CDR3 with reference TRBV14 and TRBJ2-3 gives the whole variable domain EAGVTQFPSHSVIEKGQTVTLRCDPISGHDNLYWYRRVMGKEIKFLLHFVKESKQDESGMPNNRFLAERTGGTYSTLKVQPAELEDSGVYFCASSQRLGTGIKDTQYFGPGTRLTVL.

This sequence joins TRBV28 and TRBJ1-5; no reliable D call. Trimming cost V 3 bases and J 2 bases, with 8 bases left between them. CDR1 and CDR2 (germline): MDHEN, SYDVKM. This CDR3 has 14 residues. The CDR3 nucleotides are TGTGCCAGCAGTTTCGAGGTTGGCAATCAGCCCCAGCATTTT. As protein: CASSFEVGNQPQHF.

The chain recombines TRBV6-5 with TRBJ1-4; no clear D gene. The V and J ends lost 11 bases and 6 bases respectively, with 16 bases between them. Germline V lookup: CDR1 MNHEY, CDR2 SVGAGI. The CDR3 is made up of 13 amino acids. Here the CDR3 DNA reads TGTGCCGCCCGGGAGGGTCGGTATGAAAAACTGTTTTTT. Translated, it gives CAAREGRYEKLFF.

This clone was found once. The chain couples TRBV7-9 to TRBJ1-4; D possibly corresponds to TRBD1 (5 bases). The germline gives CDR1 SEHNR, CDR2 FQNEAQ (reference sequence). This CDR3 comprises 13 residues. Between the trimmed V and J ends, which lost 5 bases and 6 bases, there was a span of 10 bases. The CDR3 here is CASSDDSHEKLFF. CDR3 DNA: TGTGCCAGCAGCGACGACAGTCATGAAAAACTGTTTTTT.

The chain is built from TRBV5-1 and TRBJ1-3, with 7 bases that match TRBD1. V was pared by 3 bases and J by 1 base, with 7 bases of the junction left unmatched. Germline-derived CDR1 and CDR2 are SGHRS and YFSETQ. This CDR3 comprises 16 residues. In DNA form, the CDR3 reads TGCGCCAGCAGCTCTGGGGACAGTCTTTCTGGAAACACCATATATTTT. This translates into CASSSGDSLSGNTIYF.

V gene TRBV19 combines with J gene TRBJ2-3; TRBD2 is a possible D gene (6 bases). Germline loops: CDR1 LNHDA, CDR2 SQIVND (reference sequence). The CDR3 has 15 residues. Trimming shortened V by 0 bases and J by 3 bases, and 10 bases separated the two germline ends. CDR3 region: CASSIDGGGTDTQYF. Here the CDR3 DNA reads TGTGCCAGTAGTATAGATGGGGGAGGAACAGATACGCAGTATTTT.

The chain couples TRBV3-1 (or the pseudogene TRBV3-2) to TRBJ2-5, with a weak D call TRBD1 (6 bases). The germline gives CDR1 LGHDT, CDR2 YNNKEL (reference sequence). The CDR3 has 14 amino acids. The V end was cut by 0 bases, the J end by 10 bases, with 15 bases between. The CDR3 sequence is CASSQDRPEGVQYF. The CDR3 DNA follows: TGTGCCAGCAGCCAAGATCGGCCCGAGGGGGTCCAGTACTTC.

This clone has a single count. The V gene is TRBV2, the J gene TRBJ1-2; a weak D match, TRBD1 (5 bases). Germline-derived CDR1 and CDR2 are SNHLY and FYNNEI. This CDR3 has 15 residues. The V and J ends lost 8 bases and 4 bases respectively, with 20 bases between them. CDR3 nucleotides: TGTGCCAGCCGGCAGGACATCAACCCCCTCTATGGCTACACCTTC. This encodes CASRQDINPLYGYTF.

CDR3 sequence reads: CASSQGTGLASEETQYF. In DNA, the CDR3 is TGCGCCAGCAGCCAGGGCACCGGACTAGCGTCAGAAGAGACCCAGTACTTC. This sequence joins TRBV4-1 and TRBJ2-5, with 9 bases fitting TRBD2. In germline, CDR1 is MGHRA, CDR2 YSYEKL. The CDR3 is made up of 17 amino acids. After removal of 3 bases from V and 3 bases from J, the junction contained 11 bases not matched to a gene.

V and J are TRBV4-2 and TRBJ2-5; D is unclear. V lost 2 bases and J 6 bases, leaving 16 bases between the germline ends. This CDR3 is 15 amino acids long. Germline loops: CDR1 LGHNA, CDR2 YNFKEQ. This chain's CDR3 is CASSQSWSGSKTQYF. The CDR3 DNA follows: TGTGCCAGCAGCCAAAGTTGGAGTGGCTCGAAGACCCAGTACTTC.

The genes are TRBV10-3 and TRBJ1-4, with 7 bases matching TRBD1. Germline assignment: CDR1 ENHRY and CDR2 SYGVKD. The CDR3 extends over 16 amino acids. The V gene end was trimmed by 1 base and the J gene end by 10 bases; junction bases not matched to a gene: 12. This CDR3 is CAISELGGLGDGKLFF. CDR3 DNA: TGTGCCATCAGTGAGTTAGGGGGCTTAGGGGATGGAAAACTGTTTTTT.

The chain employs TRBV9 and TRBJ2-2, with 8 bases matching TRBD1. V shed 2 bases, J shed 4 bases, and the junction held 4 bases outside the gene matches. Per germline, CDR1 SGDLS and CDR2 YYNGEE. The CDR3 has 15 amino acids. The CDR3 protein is CASSVAGGPTGELFF. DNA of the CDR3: TGTGCCAGCAGCGTCGCAGGGGGCCCCACCGGGGAGCTGTTTTTT.